Listed below are T cell receptor beta chains from one sample, sequenced in a study of T cell responses to AZD1222 COVID-19 vaccine. Sequencing used immunoSEQ multiplex PCR; TCRdb keeps in-frame clones, though not all of them. The repertoire holds more than 65,000 clones, with approximately 85% as singletons. The sample was peripheral blood, taken 28 days after the second AZD1222 dose. The source of these receptors is an adult who received the AZD1222 COVID-19 vaccine. CDR3s include the opening cysteine and the closing phenylalanine or tryptophan. Fields, in order: J gene, V gene, D gene, clone size, CDR3 protein, CDR3 DNA. A D gene is named only where the DNA matches it firmly. Clone size is not always given. Where it is, it says once, few, many or a class for expanded clones.

TRBJ1-5,TRBV3-1/TRBV3-2,NA,once,CASSQASRPNQPQHF,TGTGCCAGCAGCCAAGCGTCCAGACCAAATCAGCCCCAGCATTTT
TRBJ2-6,TRBV2,NA,NA,CASTFRASGANVLTF,TGTGCCAGCACCTTCAGGGCCTCTGGGGCCAACGTCCTGACTTTC
TRBJ2-6,TRBV7-2,TRBD2,NA,CASSSNSGRGANVLTF,TGTGCCAGCAGCTCAAATAGCGGGAGAGGGGCCAACGTCCTGACTTTC
TRBJ1-2,TRBV7-9,NA,NA,CASSPRTDYYTF,TGTGCCAGCAGCCCGAGGACGGATTACTACACCTTC
TRBJ1-3,TRBV5-8,TRBD1,NA,CASSLSRTGSGNTIYF,TGTGCCAGCAGCTTGTCAAGGACAGGATCTGGAAACACCATATATTTT
TRBJ1-1,TRBV12-3/TRBV12-4,NA,NA,CASILSPNKAFF,TGTGCCAGCATACTCTCCCCCAACAAAGCTTTCTTT
TRBJ2-3,TRBV7-9,TRBD1,once,CASSLDPGQGRDTQYF,TGTGCCAGCAGCTTAGATCCGGGACAGGGGAGAGATACGCAGTATTTT
TRBJ1-1,TRBV7-2,NA,NA,CASSQAWGNTEAFF,TGTGCCAGCAGCCAAGCGTGGGGTAACACTGAAGCTTTCTTT
TRBJ1-2,TRBV6-6,NA,NA,CASNQGTPDGGYTF,TGTGCCAGCAATCAGGGGACACCCGATGGTGGCTACACCTTC
TRBJ2-7,TRBV6-5,TRBD2,NA,CASTAGGTSAEQYF,TGTGCCAGCACAGCCGGGGGGACCTCCGCCGAGCAGTACTTC
TRBJ2-1,TRBV7-7,NA,NA,CASSPSAGDYNEQFF,TGTGCCAGCAGCCCGTCAGCGGGCGACTACAATGAGCAGTTCTTC
TRBJ1-2,TRBV28,NA,NA,CASSLGSNYGYTF,TGTGCCAGCAGTTTAGGGTCTAACTATGGCTACACCTTC
TRBJ1-4,TRBV9,NA,NA,CASSPRRTATNEKLFF,TGTGCCAGCAGCCCACGACGGACAGCAACTAATGAAAAACTGTTTTTT
TRBJ1-6,TRBV11-2,NA,NA,CASSLMNDSPLHF,TGTGCCAGCAGCTTAATGAACGATTCACCCCTCCACTTT
TRBJ2-3,TRBV30,NA,NA,CAWSKASEGTQYF,TGTGCCTGGAGCAAAGCCTCGGAGGGTACGCAGTATTTT
TRBJ1-5,TRBV27,TRBD1,NA,CASSEETGGVGNQPQHF,TGTGCCAGCAGTGAAGAGACAGGGGGCGTGGGCAATCAGCCCCAGCATTTT
TRBJ1-5,TRBV2,NA,NA,CASGEDLNQPQHF,TGTGCCAGCGGGGAGGACCTCAATCAGCCCCAGCATTTT
TRBJ1-1,TRBV2,NA,NA,CASDVEGHFGAEAFF,TGTGCCAGCGACGTCGAAGGACACTTCGGGGCTGAAGCTTTCTTT
TRBJ2-7,TRBV5-1,NA,NA,CASSSRDTNYEQYF,TGCGCCAGCAGCTCACGGGACACTAACTACGAGCAGTACTTC
TRBJ1-5,TRBV12-3/TRBV12-4,TRBD1,NA,CASRTGVGQPQHF,TGTGCCAGCAGGACAGGGGTCGGTCAGCCCCAGCATTTT
TRBJ1-2,TRBV3-1/TRBV3-2,NA,NA,CASSHLTGAKNGYTF,TGTGCCAGCAGTCACCTGACAGGAGCCAAGAATGGCTACACCTTC
TRBJ1-5,TRBV7-3,TRBD1,NA,CASSPTGAEQPQHF,TGTGCCAGCAGCCCGACAGGGGCGGAGCAGCCCCAGCATTTT
TRBJ2-6,TRBV4-1,TRBD1,NA,CASSSRDRGAMSSGANVLTF,TGCGCCAGCAGCTCCCGGGACAGGGGGGCCATGAGCTCTGGGGCCAACGTCCTGACTTTC
TRBJ1-4,TRBV30,NA,NA,CAYLPITGPGEKLFF,TGTGCCTACTTACCAATTACAGGGCCGGGGGAAAAACTGTTTTTT
TRBJ2-2,TRBV7-3,NA,NA,CASSYLNTGELFF,TGTGCCAGCAGCTATCTGAACACCGGGGAGCTGTTTTTT
TRBJ1-1,TRBV10-1,NA,few,CASRDSMNTEAFF,TGCGCCAGCAGAGACAGCATGAACACTGAAGCTTTCTTT
TRBJ2-7,TRBV19,NA,NA,CASSISRDVNYEQYF,TGTGCCAGTAGTATAAGCCGGGACGTAAACTACGAGCAGTACTTC
TRBJ1-3,TRBV5-1,NA,once,CASSLTEISGNTIYF,TGCGCCAGCAGCTTGACGGAGATCTCTGGAAACACCATATATTTT
TRBJ1-2,TRBV11-3,NA,NA,CASRTPTGRCPYGYTF,TGTGCCAGCAGGACCCCCACGGGGAGGTGCCCCTATGGCTACACCTTC
TRBJ2-7,TRBV13,NA,NA,CASSLVAGSSYEQYF,TGTGCCAGCAGCTTAGTGGCAGGGAGCTCCTACGAGCAGTACTTC
TRBJ2-3,TRBV6-1,NA,NA,CASSELVGDTQYF,TGTGCCAGCAGTGAACTAGTTGGGGATACGCAGTATTTT
TRBJ2-3,TRBV7-2,NA,NA,CASSFGGNTDTQYF,TGTGCCAGCAGCTTCGGCGGGAACACAGATACGCAGTATTTT
TRBJ1-1,TRBV19,NA,NA,CASRPGQRKAFF,TGTGCCAGTAGACCAGGACAACGAAAAGCTTTCTTT
TRBJ2-7,TRBV7-9,NA,NA,CASSLSYEQYF,TGTGCCAGCAGCTTGTCCTACGAGCAGTACTTC
TRBJ2-1,TRBV5-4,NA,NA,CASSPPGRWDEQFF,TGTGCCAGCAGCCCACCCGGGAGATGGGATGAGCAGTTCTTC
TRBJ1-1,TRBV2,NA,NA,CASSVSDRTFF,TGTGCCAGCAGTGTGTCAGATCGGACTTTCTTT
TRBJ1-3,TRBV7-2,NA,NA,CASSSYSTGVPGNTIYF,TGTGCCAGCAGCTCGTATTCGACCGGTGTTCCTGGAAACACCATATATTTT
TRBJ2-7,TRBV6-6,TRBD2,NA,CASSQAGLAGGEQYF,TGTGCCAGCAGTCAAGCGGGACTAGCGGGAGGAGAGCAGTACTTC
TRBJ2-2,TRBV5-4,TRBD1,NA,CASRPGTGGTGELFF,TGTGCCAGCAGACCCGGGACAGGGGGTACCGGGGAGCTGTTTTTT
TRBJ1-4,TRBV4-2,NA,NA,CASSSQQGGGNEKLFF,TGTGCCAGCAGCTCACAACAGGGTGGGGGTAATGAAAAACTGTTTTTT
TRBJ2-7,TRBV5-8,NA,NA,CASSFVGAWEQYF,TGTGCCAGCAGCTTCGTTGGGGCTTGGGAGCAGTACTTC
TRBJ2-1,TRBV7-3,TRBD2,NA,CASSLGSGSFDEQFF,TGTGCCAGCAGCTTAGGTAGCGGGAGTTTCGATGAGCAGTTCTTC
TRBJ1-4,TRBV7-9,NA,once,CASSFGPATNEKLFF,TGTGCCAGCAGCTTCGGACCTGCAACTAATGAAAAACTGTTTTTT
TRBJ2-7,TRBV27,TRBD1,NA,CASSLAGGEQYF,TGTGCCAGCAGTTTAGCAGGGGGCGAGCAGTACTTC
TRBJ2-7,TRBV3-1/TRBV3-2,NA,NA,CASSFRGAGEQYF,TGTGCCAGCAGTTTTCGGGGGGCAGGCGAGCAGTACTTC
TRBJ2-5,TRBV2,NA,NA,CASSVLQETQYF,TGTGCCAGCAGTGTTCTACAAGAGACCCAGTACTTC
TRBJ2-1,TRBV18,TRBD1,NA,CASSLRQGANNEQFF,TGTGCCAGCTCACTTAGACAGGGGGCAAACAATGAGCAGTTCTTC
TRBJ1-3,TRBV18,TRBD1,NA,CASSRDSEALSGNTIYF,TGTGCCAGCTCACGGGACAGCGAAGCCCTCTCTGGAAACACCATATATTTT
TRBJ2-7,TRBV7-8,NA,NA,CASSPGGGGSGEQYF,TGTGCCAGCAGCCCCGGAGGAGGGGGTTCGGGCGAGCAGTACTTC
TRBJ1-4,TRBV5-1,NA,NA,CASSLNGGKTNEKLFF,TGCGCCAGCAGCTTGAACGGAGGGAAAACTAATGAAAAACTGTTTTTT
TRBJ2-3,TRBV27,TRBD1,few,CASSQRTGGGTQYF,TGTGCCAGCAGTCAGCGGACAGGGGGCGGGACGCAGTATTTT
TRBJ2-1,TRBV15,TRBD2,NA,CATSRDRGLAEGNEQFF,TGTGCCACCAGCAGAGATCGGGGCCTAGCGGAAGGGAATGAGCAGTTCTTC
TRBJ2-5,TRBV20-1,TRBD2,NA,CSASRWGGSSETQYF,TGCAGTGCTAGTCGGTGGGGCGGGAGCAGCGAGACCCAGTACTTC
TRBJ2-7,TRBV7-5,NA,NA,CARSLPTVSGNSYEQYF,TGTGCCAGAAGCTTACCTACCGTAAGCGGGAACTCCTACGAGCAGTACTTC
TRBJ2-3,TRBV7-2,TRBD2,NA,CASSLLGGTDTQYF,TGTGCCAGCAGCTTACTGGGAGGGACAGATACGCAGTATTTT
TRBJ2-7,TRBV7-2,TRBD1,NA,CASSRDRSSYEQYF,TGTGCCAGCAGCAGGGACAGAAGCTCCTACGAGCAGTACTTC
TRBJ2-2,TRBV6-5,NA,NA,CASKGNGELFF,TGTGCCAGCAAGGGAAACGGGGAGCTGTTTTTT